This TCR beta chain was observed in a study of blood T cell repertoires in COVID-19. Study context: Collection of acute and convalescent COVID-19 samples took place in the United States, Italy and Spain. From T cells, B-cell-depleted T cells, or PBMCs came the material, which was cDNA or gDNA.

The J segment lost 2 bases and the V segment lost 6 bases, leaving 5 bases of the junction unmatched. The CDR3 sequence is 15 residues long. Per germline, CDR1 MRHNA and CDR2 SNTAGT. Per the original methods: Amplification of reference gene primers provided the estimated nucleated cell counts. TCRdb keeps only in-frame clones here, not all; method: immunoSEQ multiplex PCR. From that table come the V and J calls and clone size; the DNA was used to work out D and trimming. The table records about 35,000 clones, approximately 87% of them present only once. This chain connects TRBV6-4 to TRBJ2-2; 8 bases line up with TRBD1. This clonotype originated in an elderly man with active COVID-19. Sequenced sample: peripheral blood. CDR3 amino acids: CASRPQGANTGELFF. The CDR3 DNA is TGTGCCAGCAGGCCCCAGGGGGCCAACACCGGGGAGCTGTTTTTT.